The 16 T cell receptor beta chains below were found in one sample sequenced in a study of identical twins. TCRdb recomputed calls from the 5' RACE reads with MiXCR, one row per CDR3 protein. The data contain 140,000 to 150,000 distinct CDR3 sequences, around 3.4% of them singletons. The material sequenced was memory T cells sorted from blood. All receptors come from a man between 18 and 35 years old in good health.

The table lists this clonotype with a few counts. The chain is built from TRBV20-1 and TRBJ2-6, with a possible D match to TRBD2 (6 bases). CDR1 is DFQATT, CDR2 SNEGSKA, per germline (reference sequence). The CDR3 contains 18 residues. V dropped 3 bases and J dropped 0 bases, with 18 bases sitting between them. In nucleotides, the CDR3 is TGCAGTGCTAGTCCAGATCCGGGACTCCTCTCTGGGGCCAACGTCCTGACTTTC. Protein product: CSASPDPGLLSGANVLTF.

Many counts were recorded for this clonotype. V is TRBV20-1 and J is TRBJ2-1, with D perhaps matching TRBD2 (6 bases). CDR1 DFQATT and CDR2 SNEGSKA come from the germline V gene (reference sequence). The germline V and J ends were trimmed by 4 bases and 0 bases, with 10 bases remaining between them. The CDR3 runs to 14 residues. DNA for the CDR3: TGCAGTGCTATTCCCGGGAGCTCCTACAATGAGCAGTTCTTC. Amino acid sequence: CSAIPGSSYNEQFF.

This clonotype was counted ten times or more. The chain employs TRBV5-1 and TRBJ2-1; 15 nucleotides line up with TRBD2. The J segment lost 8 bases and the V segment lost 1 base, leaving 16 bases of the junction unmatched. Germline V gives CDR1 SGHRS, CDR2 YFSETQ. CDR3 length equals 20 residues. CDR3 DNA: TGCGCCAGCAGCTTGTGGGGGCAAGGGACTAGCGGGAGGAAATCCGATGAGCAGTTCTTC. Amino acids: CASSLWGQGTSGRKSDEQFF.

The chain uses TRBV11-3 and TRBJ1-1; TRBD1 is a possible D gene (5 bases). The germline CDR1 and CDR2 sequences are SGHNT and YENEEA. V was shortened by 3 bases and J by 5 bases, with 16 bases between the two germline ends. The CDR3 totals 15 residues. CDR3 amino acids: CASSLSQGMVTEAFF. CDR3 coding DNA: TGTGCCAGCAGCTTGTCGCAGGGCATGGTGACTGAAGCTTTCTTT.

This clonotype was detected many times. V is TRBV7-3 and J is TRBJ2-5, with D perhaps given as TRBD1 or TRBD2 (5 bases each). V shed 5 bases and J shed 2 bases, with 9 bases lying between them. The CDR3 length is 13 residues. The germline CDR1 and CDR2 sequences are SGHTA and FQGTGA. CDR3 sequence: CASSRGGQETQYF. CDR3 in DNA: TGTGCCAGCAGCCGTGGGGGTCAAGAGACCCAGTACTTC.

Ten or more counts support this clonotype. This chain joins TRBV12-3 or TRBV12-4 and TRBJ2-3; 7 nucleotides align to TRBD2. This CDR3 has 14 amino acids. With 6 bases clipped from V and 2 bases from J, the junction kept 5 bases outside the gene matches. CDR3 sequence (DNA): TGTGCCAGCAGAGCTAGCGGCTACACAGATACGCAGTATTTT. This translates into CASRASGYTDTQYF.

This clonotype was counted at least ten times. The chain joins TRBV29-1 to TRBJ2-7; 8 nucleotides line up with TRBD1. CDR1 and CDR2 (germline): SQVTM, ANQGSEA. This CDR3 is 13 amino acids long. V was pared by 7 bases and J by 5 bases, with 10 bases of the junction left unmatched. CDR3 protein: CSAGADRVHEQYF. In DNA, the CDR3 is TGCAGCGCAGGGGCGGACAGGGTCCACGAGCAGTACTTC.

This clonotype has a count of ten or more. J is TRBJ2-2 and V is TRBV6-1; possible D gene TRBD1, 8 bases. Germline loops: CDR1 MNHNS, CDR2 SASEGT. V lost 6 bases, J lost 5 bases, and 16 bases lay in between. The CDR3 loop spans 15 amino acids. This CDR3 reads CASREDREGTGELFF. CDR3 sequence (DNA): TGTGCCAGCAGGGAGGACAGGGAGGGAACCGGGGAGCTGTTTTTT.

This clonotype was counted ten times or more. The CDR3 DNA follows: TGTGCCAGCAGCTCCGGAGGACTAGGGAGTGGGGAGCAGTTCTTC. Its protein is CASSSGGLGSGEQFF. The chain joins TRBV7-2 to TRBJ2-1, with 7 bases matching TRBD2. This CDR3 has 15 amino acids. Per the germline V gene, CDR1 is SGHTA and CDR2 is FQGNSA. V shed 4 bases, J shed 10 bases, and the junction held 13 bases outside the gene matches.

Many counts were recorded for this clonotype. The chain has TRBV27 and TRBJ2-1; perhaps TRBD2 as D (6 bases). The CDR3 has 15 residues. The germline V gene encodes CDR1 MNHEY and CDR2 SMNVEV (reference sequence). Trimming shortened V by 3 bases and J by 4 bases, and 13 bases separated the two germline ends. CDR3 loop: CASSFGLARYNEQFF. Written as DNA, the CDR3 is TGTGCCAGCAGTTTTGGCCTAGCGAGATACAATGAGCAGTTCTTC.

This clonotype was detected many times. The chain carries TRBV6-1 and TRBJ1-4; 7 bases agree with TRBD1. J was trimmed by 9 bases and V by 6 bases; bases with no gene match: 10. This CDR3 contains 14 residues. The germline V gene encodes CDR1 MNHNS and CDR2 SASEGT. DNA of the CDR3: TGTGCCAGCAGCCACCGGGACAGAGGCCAAAAACTGTTTTTT. This encodes CASSHRDRGQKLFF.

This clonotype was picked up many times. V is TRBV24-1 and J is TRBJ2-2, with 10 bases that match TRBD2. CDR1 KGHDR and CDR2 SFDVKD come from the germline V gene. This CDR3 region has 16 residues. J was trimmed by 6 bases and V by 4 bases; bases with no gene match: 7. The CDR3 DNA follows: TGTGCCACCAGTGAAAGCGGGAGGGCCCTCTCCGGGGAGCTGTTTTTT. This translates into CATSESGRALSGELFF.

This clonotype has ten or more counts. This chain joins TRBV20-1 and TRBJ2-3, with TRBD2 matching 7 bases. The CDR3 covers 14 residues. The junction had 5 bases not matched to a gene; V was cut back by 2 bases and J by 3 bases. Germline V CDR1 and CDR2: DFQATT, SNEGSKA (reference sequence). The CDR3 coding sequence is TGCAGTGCTAGATCCCAGCGGGGAACAGATACGCAGTATTTT. It translates to CSARSQRGTDTQYF.

This clonotype was seen repeatedly, ten times or more. The V and J genes are TRBV6-1 and TRBJ2-5; D ambiguous. In germline, CDR1 is MNHNS, CDR2 SASEGT. The CDR3 contains 10 residues. V lost 7 bases, J lost 5 bases, and 5 bases lay in between. The CDR3 nucleotides read TGTGCCAGCATCCATGAGACCCAGTACTTC. It specifies CASIHETQYF.

This clonotype was observed a handful of times. The rearrangement links TRBV19 to TRBJ2-2, with 12 nucleotides matching TRBD2. Germline lookup yields CDR1 LNHDA and CDR2 SQIVND (reference sequence). V shed 4 bases and J 0 bases; nucleotides not matched to a gene: 3. The CDR3 spans 17 residues. CDR3 sequence: CASSKLAGGPNTGELFF. DNA of the CDR3: TGTGCCAGTAGTAAGCTAGCGGGAGGGCCGAACACCGGGGAGCTGTTTTTT.

This clonotype has ten or more counts. The rearrangement links TRBV4-2 to TRBJ2-3; D might be TRBD2 (6 bases). The CDR3 runs to 21 residues. The germline gives CDR1 LGHNA, CDR2 YNFKEQ. Trimming took 0 bases from V and 4 from J, leaving 29 bases between them. Written as DNA, the CDR3 is TGTGCCAGCAGCCAAGATATACGGCTAGCGACCTCCCATGGGCACCCAGATACGCAGTATTTT. Residues: CASSQDIRLATSHGHPDTQYF.